Listed here is a single T cell receptor (beta chain). 60 Vbeta and 13 Jbeta primers were used in PCR. Generated by immunoSEQ multiplex PCR, the TCRdb table keeps only in-frame clones and is missing some. The repertoire consists of about 220,000 clones, with about 70% occurring once and the leading ten covering approximately 1.9%. This specimen comes from a study of cytomegalovirus exposure and HLA in healthy donors. The clonotype originates from a woman in her thirties in good health and CMV-seronegative. Sequencing input: PBMCs.

The CDR3 coding sequence is TGTGCCAGCTCAACCGTCCTCAGGACAACTAATGAAAAACTGTTTTTT. Its protein product is CASSTVLRTTNEKLFF. The chain has TRBV5-6 and TRBJ1-4, with D unresolved. Trimming left V 7 bases short and J 0 bases short, with 16 bases between. In germline, CDR1 is SGHDT, CDR2 YYEEEE. This CDR3 comprises 16 residues. Using reference TRBV5-6 and TRBJ1-4 for the parts outside the CDR3, the full variable domain is DAGVTQSPTHLIKTRGQQVTLRCSPKSGHDTVSWYQQALGQGPQFIFQYYEEEERQRGNFPDRFSGHQFPNYSSELNVNALLLGDSALYLCASSTVLRTTNEKLFFGSGTQLSVL.